A selection of T cell receptor beta chains follows, all from one sample in a study of blood T cell repertoires in COVID-19. Profiling relied on immunoSEQ multiplex PCR, and the TCRdb table lists in-frame clones only, not all of them. The sample lists 200,000 to 250,000 clones; 70% to 90% were seen once. The sample consisted of peripheral blood. The receptors come from a woman aged 25 to 39 with COVID-19, enrolled during active disease. Both conserved end residues are part of each CDR3. D genes are given only for firm matches. Some rows mark clone size as missing; the rest say once, few, many or name a class of expanded clone.

V	D	J	size	CDR3	DNA
TRBV11-2	TRBD2	TRBJ2-7	-	CASSGGGALFLF	TGTGCCAGCAGCGGCGGGGGGGCCTTATTTCTTTTC
TRBV7-9	TRBD2	TRBJ2-5	-	CASNEAGGKAQYF	TGTGCCAGCAACGAGGCGGGAGGGAAGGCCCAGTACTTC
TRBV11-2	-	TRBJ1-2	-	CASSPTATNYGYTF	TGTGCCAGCAGCCCCACAGCAACTAACTATGGCTACACCTTC
TRBV6-5	TRBD2	TRBJ2-5	-	CASIPTHREGQYF	TGTGCCAGCATCCCAACCCACCGGGAGGGCCAGTACTTC
TRBV5-1	-	TRBJ1-3	-	CASSFNIGAGNTIYF	TGCGCCAGCAGCTTCAATATAGGGGCAGGAAACACCATATATTTT
TRBV6-6	-	TRBJ1-2	-	CASSSEVYGYTF	TGTGCCAGCAGTTCGGAGGTATATGGCTACACCTTC
TRBV6-4	-	TRBJ1-1	-	CASSGDRSAMNTEAFF	TGTGCCAGCAGTGGTGACAGGTCGGCCATGAACACTGAAGCTTTCTTT
TRBV11-3	-	TRBJ1-3	-	CASSWTAYSGNTIYF	TGTGCCAGCAGCTGGACAGCCTACTCTGGAAACACCATATATTTT
TRBV6-2/TRBV6-3	TRBD2	TRBJ2-1	-	CASSWALAGPNEQFF	TGTGCCAGCAGTTGGGCCCTAGCGGGTCCGAATGAGCAGTTCTTC
TRBV12-5	TRBD1	TRBJ1-1	-	CASGPYFGTGATEAFF	TGTGCTAGTGGTCCGTACTTCGGGACAGGGGCGACTGAAGCTTTCTTT
TRBV4-3	TRBD2	TRBJ2-2	-	CASSQELAGGVVRELFF	TGCGCCAGCAGCCAAGAACTAGCGGGGGGAGTAGTAAGGGAGCTGTTTTTT
TRBV30	-	TRBJ1-3	many	CAWSRSDTIYF	TGTGCCTGGAGTCGGTCGGACACCATATATTTT
TRBV5-1	-	TRBJ2-3	-	CASSPGADTQYF	TGCGCCAGCAGCCCCGGGGCAGATACGCAGTATTTT
TRBV19	-	TRBJ1-2	-	CASSTYTGTNYGYTF	TGTGCCAGTAGTACGTACACGGGGACTAACTATGGCTACACCTTC
TRBV18	-	TRBJ2-1	few	CASSPWRRSSYNEQFF	TGTGCCAGCTCACCATGGCGGAGGAGTTCCTACAATGAGCAGTTCTTC
TRBV10-1	-	TRBJ2-1	-	CASSDSVRARDNEQFF	TGCGCCAGCAGTGATTCAGTGCGGGCAAGGGACAATGAGCAGTTCTTC
TRBV19	-	TRBJ1-2	-	CASSTTPAAVGGAYGYTF	TGTGCCAGTAGTACCACTCCCGCTGCCGTGGGGGGAGCCTATGGCTACACCTTC
TRBV6-2/TRBV6-3	-	TRBJ2-6	-	CASSYSLSGANVLTF	TGTGCCAGCAGTTACTCCCTCTCTGGGGCCAACGTCCTGACTTTC
TRBV27	-	TRBJ1-2	-	CASSLSPTGGHGYTF	TGTGCCAGCAGTTTATCCCCCACAGGTGGGCATGGCTACACCTTC
TRBV7-2	-	TRBJ2-4	-	CASSLTLPNRKIAKNIQYF	TGTGCCAGCAGCTTAACCCTCCCTAACCGAAAGATAGCCAAAAACATTCAGTACTTC
TRBV10-1	TRBD1	TRBJ1-5	-	CASRSTGYSNQPQHF	TGCGCCAGCAGATCGACAGGGTATAGCAATCAGCCCCAGCATTTT
TRBV10-3	-	TRBJ1-1	-	CAITVREETEAFF	TGTGCCATCACCGTCAGGGAGGAGACTGAAGCTTTCTTT
TRBV10-3	TRBD1	TRBJ2-6	-	CAISVGTGGSGANVLTF	TGTGCCATCAGTGTGGGGACAGGGGGCTCTGGGGCCAACGTCCTGACTTTC
TRBV2	TRBD1	TRBJ1-6	-	CASSVEGARNSPLHF	TGTGCCAGCAGTGTAGAGGGGGCACGTAATTCACCCCTCCACTTT
TRBV2	TRBD2	TRBJ2-2	-	CASTTSGGAIGELFF	TGTGCCAGTACTACTAGCGGGGGGGCCATCGGGGAGCTGTTTTTT
TRBV24-1	-	TRBJ2-5	-	CATSDSITPGQNQETQYF	TGTGCCACCAGTGATTCAATAACCCCTGGACAGAACCAAGAGACCCAGTACTTC
TRBV5-8	-	TRBJ2-3	-	CASSLVGVGVGTDTQYF	TGTGCCAGCAGCCTGGTAGGAGTAGGGGTCGGCACAGATACGCAGTATTTT
TRBV4-3	TRBD1	TRBJ1-4	-	CASSQRPGQGREKLFF	TGCGCCAGCAGCCAAAGGCCGGGACAGGGTAGGGAAAAACTGTTTTTT
TRBV7-2	TRBD1	TRBJ1-1	-	CASSLDQGAPEAFF	TGTGCCAGCAGCTTAGATCAGGGGGCGCCTGAAGCTTTCTTT
TRBV5-1	TRBD2	TRBJ2-3	-	CASSGGASGEDTQYF	TGCGCCAGCAGCGGGGGAGCTAGCGGGGAAGATACGCAGTATTTT
TRBV7-8	-	TRBJ2-3	once	CASISSRAGFTDTQYF	TGTGCCAGCATTTCCTCGCGGGCGGGGTTCACAGATACGCAGTATTTT
TRBV6-2/TRBV6-3	TRBD2	TRBJ2-6	-	CASTPGLALSGANVLTF	TGTGCCAGCACCCCCGGACTAGCGCTCTCTGGGGCCAACGTCCTGACTTTC
TRBV11-2	-	TRBJ1-4	-	CASSLDPVVRDEKLFF	TGTGCCAGCAGCTTAGATCCTGTCGTACGGGATGAAAAACTGTTTTTT
TRBV7-9	TRBD1	TRBJ1-5	-	CASSKEFGTGANQPQHF	TGTGCCAGCAGCAAAGAGTTCGGGACAGGGGCCAATCAGCCCCAGCATTTT
TRBV7-9	-	TRBJ1-1	once	CASSPPTVNTEAFF	TGTGCCAGCAGCCCCCCGACAGTGAACACTGAAGCTTTCTTT
TRBV4-1	TRBD1	TRBJ2-3	-	CASSFDRAPRRTDTQYF	TGCGCCAGCAGCTTCGACAGGGCCCCCCGACGCACAGATACGCAGTATTTT
TRBV12-5	TRBD2	TRBJ2-1	few	CASVASPAGGRNEQFF	TGTGCTAGTGTCGCCTCCCCAGCGGGAGGGCGAAATGAGCAGTTCTTC
TRBV20-1	-	TRBJ1-6	-	CSASGEGGDSPLHF	TGCAGTGCTAGTGGGGAGGGTGGGGATTCACCCCTCCACTTT
TRBV5-4	-	TRBJ2-5	-	CASSLPGGEGTQYF	TGTGCCAGCAGCTTACCAGGCGGTGAGGGGACCCAGTACTTC
TRBV6-6	TRBD1	TRBJ1-1	-	CASTLGQGATEAFF	TGTGCCAGCACCCTAGGACAGGGAGCCACTGAAGCTTTCTTT
TRBV29-1	-	TRBJ2-3	once	CSVERGSTDTQYF	TGCAGCGTTGAGAGGGGGAGCACAGATACGCAGTATTTT
TRBV28	TRBD1	TRBJ1-3	-	CASSRQGGYLVDTIYF	TGTGCCAGCAGTAGACAGGGGGGCTACCTTGTGGACACCATATATTTT
TRBV24-1	-	TRBJ2-5	-	CATSDSQGAQETQYF	TGTGCCACCAGTGATTCACAGGGAGCTCAAGAGACCCAGTACTTC
TRBV7-8	TRBD1	TRBJ2-1	-	CASSERRTGDGNEQFF	TGTGCCAGCAGCGAAAGAAGGACAGGGGACGGAAATGAGCAGTTCTTC